What follows are 10 T cell receptor beta chains derived from one specimen sequenced in a study of blood T cell repertoires in COVID-19. The table came from immunoSEQ multiplex PCR; TCRdb's copy has only in-frame clones and leaves some out. The sample lists more than 300,000 clones; around 86% were seen once. Sequences were obtained from peripheral blood. These receptors came from a woman in her fifties or sixties with COVID-19, enrolled during active disease.

The CDR3 region has the DNA TGTGCCAGCTCACCTCCGGGACAGAACGAGCAGTACTTC. Its translation is CASSPPGQNEQYF. The chain links TRBV18 to TRBJ2-7; 7 positions match TRBD1. V was clipped by 3 bases and J by 5 bases; unmatched bases: 4. Looked up from germline, CDR1 is KGHSH and CDR2 is LQKENI. The CDR3 consists of 13 residues.

The chain has TRBV7-9 and TRBJ2-5; D is possibly TRBD1 (6 bases). The CDR3 sequence is 13 residues long. V lost 2 bases to trimming and J lost 9 bases, with 13 bases between them. Germline V lookup: CDR1 SEHNR, CDR2 FQNEAQ (reference sequence). The CDR3 loop reads CASSLSVRGSQYF. The CDR3 DNA reads as TGTGCCAGCAGCTTATCTGTAAGGGGGTCCCAGTACTTC.

CDR3 coding DNA: TGCGCCAGCAGCCCGGCCAGGCCCCCCTCCGAGCAGTACTTC. Its protein is CASSPARPPSEQYF. The chain combines TRBV5-1 with TRBJ2-7; D call uncertain. Deletions cut 4 bases from V and 6 bases from J, with 17 bases between. The CDR3 length is 14 residues. Germline CDR1 SGHRS, CDR2 YFSETQ.

The CDR3 coding sequence is TGTGCCAGCAGCTTAGATGGGGGCGTACAGTGCTATGGCTACACCTTC. It yields the protein CASSLDGGVQCYGYTF. The V call is TRBV11-3, the J call TRBJ1-2; D may be TRBD1 (6 bases). CDR1 is SGHNT, CDR2 YENEEA, per germline. The CDR3 contains 16 residues. V shed 0 bases and J shed 4 bases, with 15 bases lying between them.

The chain joins TRBV6-2 or TRBV6-3 to TRBJ2-3, with 9 bases aligning to TRBD2. Germline-derived CDR1 and CDR2 are MNHEY and SVGEGT. V was clipped by 3 bases and J by 10 bases; unmatched bases: 8. The CDR3 is 14 amino acids. The CDR3 protein is CASSYRGGREAQYF. The CDR3 DNA follows: TGTGCCAGCAGTTATCGCGGCGGGAGGGAGGCGCAGTATTTT.

This chain links TRBV30 with TRBJ2-3; D perhaps matches TRBD2 (6 bases). Germline V CDR1 and CDR2: GTSNPN, SVGIG (reference sequence). This CDR3 is built from 15 residues. V shed 4 bases and J shed 3 bases, with 17 bases lying between them. The CDR3 DNA follows: TGTGCCTGGACCCGAACTAGCTCTACAACAGATACGCAGTATTTT. It encodes CAWTRTSSTTDTQYF.

The genes are TRBV4-3 and TRBJ2-1; 8 nucleotides agree with TRBD2. The length of the CDR3 is 17 residues. Germline lookup yields CDR1 LGHNA and CDR2 YSLEER. V was clipped by 0 bases and J by 3 bases; unmatched bases: 7. CDR3 nucleotide sequence: TGCGCCAGCAGCCAAGATTTATCAGCGGGAGACTACAATGAGCAGTTCTTC. It translates to CASSQDLSAGDYNEQFF.

J is TRBJ2-2 and V is TRBV18, with 10 bases lining up with TRBD2. V gave up 2 bases and J gave up 5 bases; unmatched junction bases: 8. The germline V gene has CDR1 KGHSH and CDR2 LQKENI. The CDR3 runs to 17 residues. The CDR3 bases are TGTGCCAGCTCACCAGGGCCTAGCGGGAGAAGGACCGGGGAGCTGTTTTTT. Encoded protein: CASSPGPSGRRTGELFF.

A word on this clone: One end of the junction is discordant with germline, which a read error may explain. V and J are TRBV5-1 and TRBJ1-1; 10 bases are a match to TRBD1. This CDR3 contains 14 residues. Germline assignment: CDR1 SGHRS and CDR2 YFSETQ. CDR3 residues: CASSWGQGSTEAFF. The CDR3 region has the DNA TGCGCCAGCAGCTGGGGACAGGGGAGCACTGAGGCTTTCTTT.

V and J are TRBV5-1 and TRBJ2-1; D may be TRBD2 (7 bases). Germline CDR1 is SGHRS and CDR2 is YFSETQ. The ends were cut back, 3 bases at V and 2 bases at J, with 18 bases in the middle. The CDR3 contains 17 residues. CDR3 DNA sequence: TGCGCCAGCAGCTGGGGGCCCCTGAGCGGGACCTACAATGAGCAGTTCTTC. It translates to CASSWGPLSGTYNEQFF.